This T cell receptor beta chain was recovered during a study of T cells after posttransplantation cyclophosphamide. Cyclophosphamide on days +3 and +4 followed busulfan-fludarabine conditioning and a marrow graft. TCRdb's table, derived via immunoSEQ multiplex PCR, lists solely in-frame clones and lacks some. The sample holds around 10,000 clones, about four fifths seen once. The CDR3 runs 14 residues. Germline V gives CDR1 SGHTA, CDR2 FQGTGA. Deletions cut 4 bases from V and 6 bases from J, with 13 bases between. The V gene is TRBV7-3, the J gene TRBJ2-1; a possible D gene is TRBD2 (5 bases). This TCR came from a female patient aged 50 to 65 who received an allogeneic stem cell transplant from a related donor, was CMV-positive, and had no GVHD. These T cells may partly come from the graft donor. The sequencing here drew on PBMCs, taken after allogeneic stem cell transplant with posttransplant cyclophosphamide. The CDR3 loop is CASSSGVPVNEQFF. As DNA, the CDR3 is TGTGCCAGCAGCTCCGGGGTTCCAGTCAATGAGCAGTTCTTC.